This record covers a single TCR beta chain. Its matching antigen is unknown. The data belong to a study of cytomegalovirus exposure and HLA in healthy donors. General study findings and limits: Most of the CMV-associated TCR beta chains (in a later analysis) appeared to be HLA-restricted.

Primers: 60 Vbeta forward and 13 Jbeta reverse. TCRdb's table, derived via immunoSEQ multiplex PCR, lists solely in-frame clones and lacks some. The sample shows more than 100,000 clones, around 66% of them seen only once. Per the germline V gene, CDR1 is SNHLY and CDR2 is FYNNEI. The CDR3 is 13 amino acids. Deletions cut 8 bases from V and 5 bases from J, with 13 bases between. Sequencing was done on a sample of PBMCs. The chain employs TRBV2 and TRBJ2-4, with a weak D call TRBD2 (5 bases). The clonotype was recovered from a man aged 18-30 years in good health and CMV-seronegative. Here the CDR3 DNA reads TGTGCCAGCTCGAGACTGGAGGAAAACATTCAGTACTTC. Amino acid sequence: CASSRLEENIQYF. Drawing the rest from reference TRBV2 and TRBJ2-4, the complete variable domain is EPEVTQTPSHQVTQMGQEVILRCVPISNHLYFYWYRQILGQKVEFLVSFYNNEISEKSEIFDDQFSVERPDGSNFTLKIRSTKLEDSAMYFCASSRLEENIQYFGAGTRLSVL.